This TCR beta chain comes out of a study of blood T cell repertoires in COVID-19. For the study at large: In each case, the material was cDNA or gDNA derived from T cells, B-cell-depleted T cells, or PBMCs.

Study members were between about 18 and 100 years old and lived in 20 to 25 US regions. In Cohort 3, a recovered donor had either two negative PCRs, clearance, or symptom resolution. The CDR3 contains 13 residues. Trimming removed 2 bases from V and 9 bases from J, with 13 bases in between. Methods used by the authors: Scientists estimated how many nucleated cells there were by amplifying reference gene primers. Data came from immunoSEQ multiplex PCR; TCRdb stores just in-frame clones and leaves some out. That table is the source of V, J and clone size, and D and trimming were worked out from the DNA. In the table there are a few hundred thousand clones, 83% of which are singletons.

This rearrangement joins TRBV12-3 or TRBV12-4 to TRBJ1-1; no reliable D call. This receptor was obtained from a woman in her fifties or sixties who had recovered from COVID-19. Sequencing was performed on PBMCs or T cells enriched from blood (not recorded which). This chain's CDR3 is CASSLNGRSQAFF. CDR3 sequence (DNA): TGTGCCAGCAGTTTAAATGGCAGGTCTCAAGCTTTCTTT.